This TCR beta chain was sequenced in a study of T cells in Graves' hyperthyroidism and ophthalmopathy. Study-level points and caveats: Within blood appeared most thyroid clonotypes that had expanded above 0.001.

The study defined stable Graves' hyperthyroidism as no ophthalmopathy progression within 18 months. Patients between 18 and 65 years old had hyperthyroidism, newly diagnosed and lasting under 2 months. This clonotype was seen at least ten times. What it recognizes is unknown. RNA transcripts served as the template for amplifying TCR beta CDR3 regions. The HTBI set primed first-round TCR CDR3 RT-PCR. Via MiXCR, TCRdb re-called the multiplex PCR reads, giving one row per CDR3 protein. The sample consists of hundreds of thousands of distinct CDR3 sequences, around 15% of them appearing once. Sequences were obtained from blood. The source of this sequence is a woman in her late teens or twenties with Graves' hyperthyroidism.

The CDR3 here is CASSARGLAGDTDTQYF. Written as DNA, the CDR3 is TGTGCCAGCAGCGCCCGAGGACTAGCGGGAGACACAGATACGCAGTATTTT. This chain uses TRBV13 with TRBJ2-3; TRBD2 matches at 13 bases. Trimming took 5 bases from V and 2 from J; bases not matched to a gene: 7. The CDR3 is 17 residues long. The germline CDR1 and CDR2 sequences are PRHDT and FYEKMQ (reference sequence).